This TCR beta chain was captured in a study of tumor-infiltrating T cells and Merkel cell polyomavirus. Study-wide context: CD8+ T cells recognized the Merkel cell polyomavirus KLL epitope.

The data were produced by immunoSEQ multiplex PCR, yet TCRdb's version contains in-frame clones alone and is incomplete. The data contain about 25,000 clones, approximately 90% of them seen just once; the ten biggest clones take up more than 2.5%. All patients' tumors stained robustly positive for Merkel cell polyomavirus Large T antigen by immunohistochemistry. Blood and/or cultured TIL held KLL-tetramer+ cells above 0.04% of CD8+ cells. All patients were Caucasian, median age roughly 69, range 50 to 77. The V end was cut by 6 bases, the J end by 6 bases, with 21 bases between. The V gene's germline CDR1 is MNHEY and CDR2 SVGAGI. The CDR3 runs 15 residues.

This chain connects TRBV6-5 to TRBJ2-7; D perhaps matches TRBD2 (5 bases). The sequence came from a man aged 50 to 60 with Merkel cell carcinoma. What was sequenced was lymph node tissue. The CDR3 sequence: CASRPPTNPRGEQYF. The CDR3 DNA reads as TGTGCCAGCAGGCCTCCGACAAACCCTCGGGGCGAGCAGTACTTC.